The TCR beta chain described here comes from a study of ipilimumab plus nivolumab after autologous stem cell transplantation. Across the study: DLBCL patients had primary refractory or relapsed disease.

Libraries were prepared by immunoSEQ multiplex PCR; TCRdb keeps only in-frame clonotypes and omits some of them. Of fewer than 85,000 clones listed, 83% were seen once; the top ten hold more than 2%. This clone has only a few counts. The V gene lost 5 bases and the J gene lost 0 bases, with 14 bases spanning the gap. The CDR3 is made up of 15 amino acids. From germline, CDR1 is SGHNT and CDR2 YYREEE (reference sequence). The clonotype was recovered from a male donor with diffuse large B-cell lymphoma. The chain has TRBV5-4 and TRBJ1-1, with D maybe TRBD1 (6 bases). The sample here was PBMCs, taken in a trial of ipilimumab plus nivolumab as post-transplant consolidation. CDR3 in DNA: TGTGCCAGCAGTCCCTCGGGGGCAGTGAACACTGAAGCTTTCTTT. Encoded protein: CASSPSGAVNTEAFF.